The rows below give T cell receptor beta chains drawn from one sample of a study of shared clonotypes between healthy human individuals. Repertoires were generated with immunoSEQ multiplex PCR, while TCRdb's copy carries only in-frame clones and drops some. The table has about 980,000 clones, over 75% seen once. Sequencing was performed on memory CD4+ T cells sorted from blood. Every receptor here comes from a man between 18 and 29 years old in good health. Each CDR3 is given with its conserved first and last residue. A D gene is named only where the DNA matches it firmly. Not all rows give a size; the values are once, few, many and, for expanded clones, a class.

clone_size: .; v_call: TRBV9; cdr3_length: 14; j_call: TRBJ2-3; d_call: .; cdr3_aa: CASSLATGTDTQYF; cdr3_nt: TGTGCCAGCAGCTTAGCGACAGGCACAGATACGCAGTATTTT
clone_size: .; v_call: TRBV5-1; cdr3_length: 14; j_call: TRBJ1-1; d_call: .; cdr3_aa: CASSSQGPNTEAFF; cdr3_nt: TGCGCCAGCAGCTCCCAGGGGCCGAACACTGAAGCTTTCTTT
clone_size: .; v_call: TRBV6-5; cdr3_length: 15; j_call: TRBJ2-5; d_call: .; cdr3_aa: CASRHDRSYQETQYF; cdr3_nt: TGTGCCAGCAGACATGACAGGTCGTACCAAGAGACCCAGTACTTC
clone_size: .; v_call: TRBV29-1; cdr3_length: 12; j_call: TRBJ2-7; d_call: .; cdr3_aa: CSVGDRQGEQYF; cdr3_nt: TGCAGCGTTGGAGATCGGCAGGGCGAGCAGTACTTC
clone_size: .; v_call: TRBV20-1; cdr3_length: 11; j_call: TRBJ2-1; d_call: TRBD2; cdr3_aa: CSASPGTSQFF; cdr3_nt: TGCAGTGCTAGTCCCGGGACTAGTCAGTTCTTC
clone_size: .; v_call: TRBV7-2; cdr3_length: 14; j_call: TRBJ1-2; d_call: .; cdr3_aa: CASTRRGANYGYTF; cdr3_nt: TGTGCCAGCACCAGGCGGGGGGCGAACTATGGCTACACCTTC
clone_size: .; v_call: TRBV9; cdr3_length: 14; j_call: TRBJ2-3; d_call: .; cdr3_aa: CASSVSQYTDTQYF; cdr3_nt: TGTGCCAGCAGCGTATCTCAGTACACAGATACGCAGTATTTT
clone_size: .; v_call: TRBV4-1; cdr3_length: 14; j_call: TRBJ2-5; d_call: .; cdr3_aa: CASSLTPNQETQYF; cdr3_nt: TGCGCCAGCAGCCTAACACCTAACCAAGAGACCCAGTACTTC
clone_size: .; v_call: TRBV2; cdr3_length: 15; j_call: TRBJ2-3; d_call: TRBD1; cdr3_aa: CASSDYRGQKDTQYF; cdr3_nt: TGTGCCAGCAGTGACTACAGGGGGCAAAAAGATACGCAGTATTTT
clone_size: .; v_call: TRBV2; cdr3_length: 11; j_call: TRBJ2-1; d_call: .; cdr3_aa: CASTPNNEQFF; cdr3_nt: TGTGCCAGCACCCCGAACAATGAGCAGTTCTTC
clone_size: .; v_call: TRBV25-1; cdr3_length: 17; j_call: TRBJ2-3; d_call: TRBD2; cdr3_aa: CASSEYIAGGPFDTQYF; cdr3_nt: TGTGCCAGCAGTGAATATATCGCGGGAGGGCCTTTTGATACGCAGTATTTT
clone_size: .; v_call: TRBV4-3; cdr3_length: 19; j_call: TRBJ2-6; d_call: TRBD2; cdr3_aa: CASSQDIASGSGGANVLTF; cdr3_nt: TGCGCCAGCAGCCAAGATATAGCTAGCGGGAGCGGTGGGGCCAACGTCCTGACTTTC
clone_size: few; v_call: TRBV18; cdr3_length: 14; j_call: TRBJ2-5; d_call: .; cdr3_aa: CASSPLPGSETQYF; cdr3_nt: TGTGCCAGCTCACCACTACCGGGGTCCGAGACCCAGTACTTC
clone_size: .; v_call: TRBV5-1; cdr3_length: 14; j_call: TRBJ1-1; d_call: TRBD1; cdr3_aa: CATRTGPSNTEAFF; cdr3_nt: TGCGCCACCCGGACAGGGCCATCGAACACTGAAGCTTTCTTT
clone_size: few; v_call: TRBV2; cdr3_length: 15; j_call: TRBJ2-7; d_call: .; cdr3_aa: CASTADRGKANEQYF; cdr3_nt: TGTGCCAGCACCGCGGATCGGGGGAAAGCCAACGAGCAGTACTTC
clone_size: .; v_call: TRBV9; cdr3_length: 16; j_call: TRBJ2-3; d_call: TRBD2; cdr3_aa: CASSVTSGGATDTQYF; cdr3_nt: TGTGCCAGCAGCGTTACGAGCGGGGGGGCAACAGATACGCAGTATTTT
clone_size: .; v_call: TRBV5-1; cdr3_length: 13; j_call: TRBJ1-6; d_call: TRBD1; cdr3_aa: CASSGGDSSPLHF; cdr3_nt: TGCGCCAGCAGCGGGGGGGACAGCTCGCCCCTCCACTTT
clone_size: few; v_call: TRBV7-9; cdr3_length: 13; j_call: TRBJ1-1; d_call: .; cdr3_aa: CASSLNRDTEAFF; cdr3_nt: TGTGCCAGCAGCTTAAACAGGGACACTGAAGCTTTCTTT
clone_size: .; v_call: TRBV5-1; cdr3_length: 11; j_call: TRBJ2-2; d_call: .; cdr3_aa: CASRVDGELFF; cdr3_nt: TGCGCCAGCAGAGTAGACGGGGAGCTGTTTTTT
clone_size: .; v_call: TRBV28; cdr3_length: 15; j_call: TRBJ1-2; d_call: TRBD1; cdr3_aa: CASRGQGGSNYGYTF; cdr3_nt: TGTGCCAGCAGAGGACAGGGGGGGTCTAACTATGGCTACACCTTC
clone_size: .; v_call: TRBV19; cdr3_length: 16; j_call: TRBJ1-5; d_call: .; cdr3_aa: CASSIGTGRGDQPQHF; cdr3_nt: TGTGCCAGTAGTATCGGTACAGGGAGAGGCGATCAGCCCCAGCATTTT
clone_size: few; v_call: TRBV6-5; cdr3_length: 14; j_call: TRBJ2-7; d_call: .; cdr3_aa: CASSRTSSSYEQYF; cdr3_nt: TGTGCCAGCAGTCGGACATCTAGCTCCTACGAGCAGTACTTC
clone_size: .; v_call: TRBV9; cdr3_length: 14; j_call: TRBJ2-1; d_call: TRBD2; cdr3_aa: CASSVGTSYNEQFF; cdr3_nt: TGTGCCAGCAGCGTAGGGACTAGCTACAATGAGCAGTTCTTC
clone_size: .; v_call: TRBV5-1; cdr3_length: 14; j_call: TRBJ1-1; d_call: TRBD1; cdr3_aa: CASSPGLGTGEAFF; cdr3_nt: TGCGCCAGCAGCCCGGGACTAGGGACAGGTGAAGCTTTCTTT
clone_size: .; v_call: TRBV6-6; cdr3_length: 16; j_call: TRBJ1-5; d_call: .; cdr3_aa: CASSYSGGSDNQPQHF; cdr3_nt: TGTGCCAGCAGTTACTCAGGGGGGTCGGACAATCAGCCCCAGCATTTT
clone_size: many; v_call: TRBV5-1; cdr3_length: 14; j_call: TRBJ1-4; d_call: .; cdr3_aa: CASSSGTNNEKLFF; cdr3_nt: TGCGCCAGCAGCTCCGGGACAAATAATGAAAAACTGTTTTTT
clone_size: .; v_call: TRBV9; cdr3_length: 16; j_call: TRBJ2-3; d_call: .; cdr3_aa: CASSLLGTPGTDTQYF; cdr3_nt: TGTGCCAGCAGCCTCCTAGGAACCCCAGGCACAGATACGCAGTATTTT
clone_size: .; v_call: TRBV6-6; cdr3_length: 13; j_call: TRBJ1-4; d_call: .; cdr3_aa: CASSYSVIEKLFF; cdr3_nt: TGTGCCAGCAGTTACTCGGTTATCGAAAAACTGTTTTTT
clone_size: .; v_call: TRBV5-1; cdr3_length: 15; j_call: TRBJ1-1; d_call: TRBD1; cdr3_aa: CASSLGQGGNTEAFF; cdr3_nt: TGCGCCAGCAGCCTCGGACAGGGAGGGAACACTGAAGCTTTCTTT
clone_size: .; v_call: TRBV30; cdr3_length: 14; j_call: TRBJ2-2; d_call: .; cdr3_aa: CAWSVVVNTGELFF; cdr3_nt: TGTGCCTGGAGTGTGGTAGTAAACACCGGGGAGCTGTTTTTT
clone_size: .; v_call: TRBV2; cdr3_length: 14; j_call: TRBJ2-7; d_call: .; cdr3_aa: CASSEEAGLVEQYF; cdr3_nt: TGTGCCAGCAGTGAAGAGGCAGGGTTGGTCGAGCAGTACTTC
clone_size: .; v_call: TRBV29-1; cdr3_length: 11; j_call: TRBJ1-3; d_call: .; cdr3_aa: CSTRHRNTIYF; cdr3_nt: TGCAGCACCCGACACAGGAACACCATATATTTT
clone_size: .; v_call: TRBV9; cdr3_length: 13; j_call: TRBJ2-7; d_call: .; cdr3_aa: CASSWEALGEQYF; cdr3_nt: TGTGCCAGCAGCTGGGAGGCCCTCGGCGAGCAGTACTTC
clone_size: .; v_call: TRBV18; cdr3_length: 14; j_call: TRBJ2-7; d_call: TRBD2; cdr3_aa: CASSPGGRGEEQYF; cdr3_nt: TGTGCCAGCTCACCCGGGGGGAGGGGAGAAGAGCAGTACTTC
clone_size: .; v_call: TRBV28; cdr3_length: 14; j_call: TRBJ1-2; d_call: TRBD1; cdr3_aa: CASSQLDRVGGYTF; cdr3_nt: TGTGCCAGCAGTCAACTAGACAGGGTGGGAGGCTACACCTTC
clone_size: .; v_call: TRBV7-8; cdr3_length: 12; j_call: TRBJ2-3; d_call: .; cdr3_aa: CASSSAGDTQYF; cdr3_nt: TGTGCCAGCAGCTCCGCGGGAGATACGCAGTATTTT
clone_size: .; v_call: TRBV2; cdr3_length: 13; j_call: TRBJ2-2; d_call: .; cdr3_aa: CASSENSVGELFF; cdr3_nt: TGTGCCAGCAGTGAAAATAGTGTCGGGGAGCTGTTTTTT
clone_size: .; v_call: TRBV5-1; cdr3_length: 15; j_call: TRBJ2-3; d_call: .; cdr3_aa: CASSLDGLPVDTQYF; cdr3_nt: TGCGCCAGCAGCTTGGATGGGCTCCCTGTGGATACGCAGTATTTT
clone_size: .; v_call: TRBV30; cdr3_length: 13; j_call: TRBJ1-4; d_call: .; cdr3_aa: CAWSGGLGEKLFF; cdr3_nt: TGTGCCTGGAGTGGGGGGTTGGGTGAAAAACTGTTTTTT
clone_size: .; v_call: TRBV20-1; cdr3_length: 11; j_call: TRBJ1-1; d_call: .; cdr3_aa: CSVQVNTEAFF; cdr3_nt: TGCAGTGTCCAGGTGAACACTGAAGCTTTCTTT
clone_size: few; v_call: TRBV9; cdr3_length: 16; j_call: TRBJ1-6; d_call: .; cdr3_aa: CASSVGDRLANSPLHF; cdr3_nt: TGTGCCAGCAGCGTAGGAGACAGGTTGGCTAATTCACCCCTCCACTTT
clone_size: .; v_call: TRBV15; cdr3_length: 16; j_call: TRBJ2-7; d_call: .; cdr3_aa: CATSRDSTGANGEQYF; cdr3_nt: TGTGCCACCAGCAGAGATTCGACGGGGGCCAATGGAGAGCAGTACTTC
clone_size: .; v_call: TRBV2; cdr3_length: 13; j_call: TRBJ1-2; d_call: .; cdr3_aa: CASSEDRVSGYTF; cdr3_nt: TGTGCCAGCAGTGAAGACAGGGTGAGCGGCTACACCTTC
clone_size: once; v_call: TRBV5-6; cdr3_length: 13; j_call: TRBJ1-1; d_call: .; cdr3_aa: CASSWEGKTEAFF; cdr3_nt: TGTGCCAGCAGCTGGGAGGGGAAGACTGAAGCTTTCTTT
clone_size: .; v_call: TRBV7-9; cdr3_length: 15; j_call: TRBJ2-7; d_call: TRBD1; cdr3_aa: CASSLVGTGGYEQYF; cdr3_nt: TGTGCCAGCAGCTTAGTTGGGACAGGGGGCTACGAGCAGTACTTC
clone_size: .; v_call: TRBV6-5; cdr3_length: 14; j_call: TRBJ2-7; d_call: TRBD1; cdr3_aa: CASRGTGGAYEQYF; cdr3_nt: TGTGCCAGCAGGGGGACAGGGGGCGCGTACGAGCAGTACTTC
clone_size: .; v_call: TRBV9; cdr3_length: 14; j_call: TRBJ1-1; d_call: TRBD1; cdr3_aa: CASSRRTGNTEAFF; cdr3_nt: TGTGCCAGCAGCCGTAGGACAGGGAACACTGAAGCTTTCTTT
clone_size: .; v_call: TRBV6-5; cdr3_length: 13; j_call: TRBJ2-7; d_call: TRBD1; cdr3_aa: CASISGTGAEQYF; cdr3_nt: TGTGCCAGCATTTCGGGGACAGGGGCCGAGCAGTACTTC
clone_size: once; v_call: TRBV7-9; cdr3_length: 14; j_call: TRBJ2-7; d_call: .; cdr3_aa: CASSPRETVHEQYF; cdr3_nt: TGTGCCAGCAGCCCGAGGGAGACAGTCCACGAGCAGTACTTC
clone_size: .; v_call: TRBV10-2; cdr3_length: 15; j_call: TRBJ2-7; d_call: .; cdr3_aa: CASSESRRNSYEQYF; cdr3_nt: TGCGCCAGCAGTGAGTCGAGACGGAACTCCTACGAGCAGTACTTC
clone_size: .; v_call: TRBV6-6; cdr3_length: 15; j_call: TRBJ1-5; d_call: TRBD1; cdr3_aa: CASSYLTGSNQPQHF; cdr3_nt: TGTGCCAGCAGTTACTTGACAGGGAGCAATCAGCCCCAGCATTTT
clone_size: .; v_call: TRBV2; cdr3_length: 14; j_call: TRBJ2-5; d_call: TRBD1; cdr3_aa: CASSGDRGPETQYF; cdr3_nt: TGTGCCAGCAGCGGGGACAGGGGGCCAGAGACCCAGTACTTC
clone_size: .; v_call: TRBV2; cdr3_length: 15; j_call: TRBJ1-5; d_call: .; cdr3_aa: CASSERGLGNQPQHF; cdr3_nt: TGTGCCAGCAGTGAGCGGGGATTAGGAAATCAGCCCCAGCATTTT
clone_size: .; v_call: TRBV29-1; cdr3_length: 14; j_call: TRBJ2-3; d_call: TRBD2; cdr3_aa: CSVDTSGSTDTQYF; cdr3_nt: TGCAGCGTGGATACTAGCGGGAGCACAGATACGCAGTATTTT
clone_size: .; v_call: TRBV5-1; cdr3_length: 15; j_call: TRBJ2-1; d_call: .; cdr3_aa: CASSPGGFSYNEQFF; cdr3_nt: TGCGCCAGCAGCCCAGGGGGGTTCTCCTACAATGAGCAGTTCTTC
clone_size: .; v_call: TRBV18; cdr3_length: 16; j_call: TRBJ1-3; d_call: .; cdr3_aa: CASSHATVRSGNTIYF; cdr3_nt: TGTGCCAGCTCACACGCGACAGTCCGCTCTGGAAACACCATATATTTT